The 4 T cell receptor beta chains below all came from one sample that was sequenced in a study of regulatory T cells in long-lasting Graves disease. For TCR beta, libraries came from iRepertoire HTBI primers and Arm-PCR of CDR3 regions. TCRdb redid the calling of the multiplex PCR reads with MiXCR, one entry per CDR3 protein. Counted here are hundreds of thousands of distinct CDR3 sequences, more than 15% occurring once; the ten biggest clones make up approximately 25%. Time point noted: newly diagnosed GD, antithyroid drugs for less than 3 months. Isolated PBMC RNA provided the starting material for the TCR library. In addition, the sample was reused for a study of T cells in Graves' hyperthyroidism and ophthalmopathy.

The sequencing used peripheral blood mononuclear cells (PBMCs), collected at new diagnosis, from a patient treated with antithyroid drugs. The source is a middle-aged woman with Graves disease.

This clonotype has only a few counts. The V gene is TRBV5-1, the J gene TRBJ2-5; no reliable D call. CDR1 and CDR2 from the germline V gene are SGHRS and YFSETQ. The CDR3 totals 13 residues. V was pared by 4 bases and J by 2 bases, with 9 bases between. Here the CDR3 DNA reads TGCGCCAGCAGCGTAACTCCGCAAGAGACCCAGTACTTC. It is translated as CASSVTPQETQYF.

This clonotype was detected many times. The gene calls are TRBV29-1 and TRBJ2-1; 9 bases align to TRBD2. Germline assignment: CDR1 SQVTM and CDR2 ANQGSEA. The trim removed 4 bases at V and 8 bases at J, leaving 0 bases unmatched. The CDR3 is 11 residues long. CDR3 residues: CSVGTSDEQFF. The CDR3 region has the DNA TGCAGCGTTGGGACTAGCGATGAGCAGTTCTTC.

This chain joins TRBV7-9 and TRBJ1-2; D is possibly TRBD1 (5 bases). The CDR3 consists of 13 residues. In germline, CDR1 is SEHNR, CDR2 FQNEAQ (reference sequence). V lost 2 bases and J lost 7, with 11 bases in between. CDR3 loop: CASSLPGTFGYTF. In DNA form, the CDR3 reads TGTGCCAGCAGCTTACCAGGGACGTTTGGCTACACCTTC.

This clonotype was counted between two and nine times. The chain couples TRBV5-1 to TRBJ2-7; 10 positions match TRBD1. This CDR3 is 14 amino acids long. CDR1 is SGHRS and CDR2 is YFSETQ in the germline V gene. J gave up 4 bases and V 4 bases, and 5 bases lay outside the gene matches. CDR3 coding DNA: TGCGCCAGCAGCCCGGACAGGGGGGATTACGAGCAGTACTTC. Protein: CASSPDRGDYEQYF.